Listed here is a single T cell receptor beta chain. The target of this receptor is not known. No base-level quality is on record; no much larger clone is a single base apart. This record comes from a study of blood T cell repertoires in COVID-19 (dated by TCRdb to about 2020). With regard to the full study: Samples from collaborators originated in the United States, Italy and Spain and spanned both the acute and convalescent phases of COVID-19. Samples came from the ongoing ImmuneRACE study (first 160 participants) plus 1,254 subjects from 6 global collaborators. Where HLA class I and class II types were available, the types were taken from metadata supplied by the sample provider, not from assay-based typing. The sample metadata nearly always contained a de-identified subject ID, COVID-19 status, age in years and sex. The prospective study material was composed of cDNA or gDNA derived from T cells, B-cell-depleted T cells, or PBMCs. Deeply sampled blood TCRbeta repertoires from subjects exposed to, actively infected with, or recovered from COVID-19 were included in the dataset. A freely available public database, intended as a resource for researchers studying the immune response to SARS-CoV-2, is where the repertoires were released.

Each collaborating institution followed its own protocols to collect whole blood in K2EDTA tubes. Collaborator samples were shipped for TCRbeta analysis as frozen whole blood, isolated PBMCs, or DNA extracted from either sample type. V lost 1 base and J lost 1 base, and the count of bases not matched to a germline gene is 5. The CDR3 has 18 amino acids, counting the end cysteine and phenylalanine. Just CDR3 DNA is preserved here, 54 bases in frame from base 1. CDR1 and CDR2 are drawn from the germline V gene (reference sequence): LNHNV, YYDKDF. The immunoSEQ Assay, a bias-controlled multiplex PCR, was used to amplify TCRbeta CDR3 regions from genomic DNA. In the original analysis: Within the assay, amplification of reference gene primers was used to estimate how many nucleated cells each sample contained. To quantify the absolute abundance of each unique TCRbeta CDR3 rearrangement, sequence reads were collapsed and filtered. For each sample, productive Simpson clonality was calculated as the square root of Simpson's diversity index over productive rearrangements. TCRdb retrieved this table from immuneACCESS and kept in-frame rearrangements only. Not all clones are present; in checked studies, unresolved V genes account for under half, and no reason is known for the remainder. V and J calls and clone size are as listed in that table; D and trimming were resolved from the DNA. The sample table holds about 150,000 clones, of which roughly 80% were seen once. The ten largest clones capture roughly 14% of the sample.

On the study overall, not on this receptor specifically: The amount of clinical and demographic metadata varied by source and participant and was provided uncurated.

The sequenced sample was peripheral blood. The TCR was taken from an elderly woman with acute or convalescent COVID-19. The rearranged chain carries TRBV15 and TRBJ1-5; TRBD1 matches 12 bases in the middle. The base sequence is TGTGCCACCAGCAGAGGTGGGACAGGGGGCCTGAGCAATCAGCCCCAGCATTTT. The translation is CATSRGGTGGLSNQPQHF.